This TCR beta chain emerged from a study of blood T cell repertoires in COVID-19. The table came from immunoSEQ multiplex PCR; TCRdb's copy has only in-frame clones and leaves some out. The data show roughly 140,000 clones, 87% seen once. Participant reports of clinical history set cohort assignment. The V and J ends lost 6 bases and 0 bases, in that order; junction bases with no gene match: 4. This CDR3 comprises 14 residues. Germline V gives CDR1 MDHEN, CDR2 SYDVKM. Input material: PBMCs or T cells enriched from blood (not recorded which). The sequence was obtained from a man in his sixties who had recovered from COVID-19. The rearrangement uses TRBV28 and TRBJ1-1, with TRBD1 matching 7 bases. CDR3 sequence reads: CASREGGLNTEAFF. The CDR3 DNA follows: TGTGCCAGCAGAGAAGGGGGCTTGAACACTGAAGCTTTCTTT.